The 2 T cell receptor beta chains below come from one sample, sequenced in a study of spatial heterogeneity in lung cancer. The time point is: blood at routine non-recurrence follow-up after resection. TCRdb reprocessed the 5' RACE reads with MiXCR, giving one entry per CDR3 protein. The table lists 9,000 to 10,000 distinct CDR3 sequences, 20% to 25% of them singletons. Here the sequenced sample was PBMCs, taken at follow-up. Receptors originate from a female donor with early-stage non-small cell lung cancer.

V gene TRBV7-8 combines with J gene TRBJ1-5; no clear D. V lost 2 bases and J lost 3, with 8 bases in between. This CDR3 has 14 residues. The V gene's germline CDR1 is SGHVS and CDR2 FQNEAQ. The chain's CDR3 is CASSLRSSNQPQHF. CDR3 sequence (DNA): TGTGCCAGCAGCTTAAGGTCATCCAATCAGCCCCAGCATTTT.

This clonotype has a handful of counts. The chain employs TRBV3-1 and TRBJ2-1; 8 bases are shared with TRBD2. Unmatched junction bases numbered 5, after V lost 1 base and J lost 3 bases. This CDR3 comprises 16 residues. The germline CDR1 and CDR2 sequences are LGHDT and YNNKEL (reference sequence). The CDR3 is CASSQGLAGDYNEQFF. In DNA form, the CDR3 reads TGTGCCAGCAGCCAAGGGCTAGCGGGCGACTACAATGAGCAGTTCTTC.